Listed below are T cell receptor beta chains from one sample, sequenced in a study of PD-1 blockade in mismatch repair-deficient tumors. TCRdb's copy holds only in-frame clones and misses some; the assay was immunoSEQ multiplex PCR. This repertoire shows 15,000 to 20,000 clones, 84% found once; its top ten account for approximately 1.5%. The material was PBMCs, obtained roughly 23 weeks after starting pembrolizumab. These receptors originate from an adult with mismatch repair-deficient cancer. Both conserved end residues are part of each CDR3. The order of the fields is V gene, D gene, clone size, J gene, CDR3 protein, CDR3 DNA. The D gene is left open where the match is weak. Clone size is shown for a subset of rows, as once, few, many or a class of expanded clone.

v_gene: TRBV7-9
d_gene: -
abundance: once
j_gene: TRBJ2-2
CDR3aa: CASSQSTGLTGELFF
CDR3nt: TGTGCCAGCAGCCAATCTACAGGGCTCACCGGGGAGCTGTTTTTT

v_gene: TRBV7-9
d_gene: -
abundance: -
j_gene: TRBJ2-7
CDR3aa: CASSSEAYEQYF
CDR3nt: TGTGCCAGCAGCTCAGAGGCCTACGAGCAGTACTTC

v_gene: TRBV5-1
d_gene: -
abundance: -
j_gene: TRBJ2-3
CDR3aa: CASSFSGSTDTQYF
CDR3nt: TGCGCCAGCAGCTTCAGCGGGAGCACAGATACGCAGTATTTT

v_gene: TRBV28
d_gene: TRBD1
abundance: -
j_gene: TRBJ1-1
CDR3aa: CASSSTGNGGDTEAFF
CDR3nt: TGTGCCAGCAGTTCGACAGGGAACGGGGGGGACACTGAAGCTTTCTTT

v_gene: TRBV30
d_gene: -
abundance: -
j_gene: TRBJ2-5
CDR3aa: CAWSPIAGGYQETQYF
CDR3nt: TGTGCCTGGAGTCCGATCGCAGGGGGGTACCAAGAGACCCAGTACTTC

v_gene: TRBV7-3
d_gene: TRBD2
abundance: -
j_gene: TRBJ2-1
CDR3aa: CASSLGGLAAHNEQFF
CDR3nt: TGTGCCAGCAGCTTAGGGGGACTAGCGGCCCACAATGAGCAGTTCTTC

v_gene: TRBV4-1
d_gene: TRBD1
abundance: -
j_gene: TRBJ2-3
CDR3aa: CASSPGQGLHPSTDTQYF
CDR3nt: TGCGCCAGCAGCCCAGGACAGGGCCTCCATCCTAGCACAGATACGCAGTATTTT

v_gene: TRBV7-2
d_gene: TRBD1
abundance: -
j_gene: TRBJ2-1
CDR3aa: CASSRDRGSYNEQFF
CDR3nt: TGTGCCAGCAGCCGGGACAGGGGGTCCTACAATGAGCAGTTCTTC

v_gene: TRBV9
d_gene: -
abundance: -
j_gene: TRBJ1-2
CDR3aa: CASSETGTWDGYTF
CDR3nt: TGTGCCAGCAGCGAAACCGGGACATGGGATGGCTACACCTTC

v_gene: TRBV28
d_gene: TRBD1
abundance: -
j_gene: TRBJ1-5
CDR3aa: CASRYRGSNQPQHF
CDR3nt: TGTGCCAGCAGGTACAGGGGTAGCAATCAGCCCCAGCATTTT

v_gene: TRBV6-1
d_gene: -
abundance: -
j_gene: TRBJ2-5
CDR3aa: CASRGAGGQETQYF
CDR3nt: TGTGCCAGCCGAGGAGCGGGTGGACAAGAGACCCAGTACTTC

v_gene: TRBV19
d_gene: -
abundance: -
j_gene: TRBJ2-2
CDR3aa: CASSIDSGLGGELFF
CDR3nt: TGTGCCAGTAGTATAGACTCGGGACTCGGAGGGGAGCTGTTTTTT

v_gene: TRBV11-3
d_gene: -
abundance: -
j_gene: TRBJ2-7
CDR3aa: CASSPYRGAWDSQTYEQYF
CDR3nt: TGTGCCAGCAGCCCATACAGGGGCGCTTGGGACTCTCAAACCTACGAGCAGTACTTC

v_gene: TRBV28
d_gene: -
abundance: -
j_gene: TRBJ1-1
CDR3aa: CASSFRGTTEAFF
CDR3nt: TGTGCCAGCAGTTTTAGGGGTACCACTGAAGCTTTCTTT

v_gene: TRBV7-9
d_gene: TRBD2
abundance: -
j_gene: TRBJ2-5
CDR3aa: CASSPPGLVGPGPQYF
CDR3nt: TGTGCCAGCAGCCCTCCGGGACTAGTGGGGCCCGGCCCCCAGTACTTC

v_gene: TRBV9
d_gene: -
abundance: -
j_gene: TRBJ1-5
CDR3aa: CASSATVSGQPQHF
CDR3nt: TGTGCCAGCAGCGCGACAGTGTCGGGTCAGCCCCAGCATTTT

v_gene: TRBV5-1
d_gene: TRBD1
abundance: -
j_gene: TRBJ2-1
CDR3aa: CASSLTGQGAGEQFF
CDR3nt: TGCGCCAGCAGCTTAACGGGACAGGGGGCTGGTGAGCAGTTCTTC

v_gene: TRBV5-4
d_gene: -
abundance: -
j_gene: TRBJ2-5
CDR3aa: CASSLARLRETQYF
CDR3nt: TGTGCCAGCAGCTTGGCCAGGTTACGAGAGACCCAGTACTTC

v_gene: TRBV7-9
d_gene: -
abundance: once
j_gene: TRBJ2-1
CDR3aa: CASSVGGGNEQFF
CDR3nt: TGTGCCAGCAGCGTCGGGGGTGGTAATGAGCAGTTCTTC

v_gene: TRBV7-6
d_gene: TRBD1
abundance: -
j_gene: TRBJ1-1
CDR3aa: CASSLGQGAMNTEAFF
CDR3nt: TGTGCCAGCAGCTTAGGACAGGGGGCGATGAACACTGAAGCTTTCTTT

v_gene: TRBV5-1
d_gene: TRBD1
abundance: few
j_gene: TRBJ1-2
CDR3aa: CASSLAGGDSYGYTF
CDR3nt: TGCGCCAGCAGCTTGGCCGGCGGGGACAGCTATGGCTACACCTTC

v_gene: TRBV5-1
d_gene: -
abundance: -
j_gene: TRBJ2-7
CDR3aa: CASSFGAGSFYEQYF
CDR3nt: TGCGCCAGCAGCTTTGGCGCGGGATCCTTCTACGAGCAGTACTTC

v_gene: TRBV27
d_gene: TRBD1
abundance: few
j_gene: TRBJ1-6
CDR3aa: CASGGTGYSPLHF
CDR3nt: TGTGCCAGCGGCGGGACAGGGTATTCACCCCTCCACTTT

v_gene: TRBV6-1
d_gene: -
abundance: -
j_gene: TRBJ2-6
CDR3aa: CASRQGTGANVLTF
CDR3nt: TGTGCCAGCAGGCAGGGAACTGGGGCCAACGTCCTGACTTTC

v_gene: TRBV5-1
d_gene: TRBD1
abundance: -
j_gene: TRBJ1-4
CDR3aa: CASSVGTGDEKLFF
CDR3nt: TGCGCCAGCAGCGTCGGGACAGGGGACGAAAAACTGTTTTTT

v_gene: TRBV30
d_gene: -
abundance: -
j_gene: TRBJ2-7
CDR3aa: CAWSVRSPQYF
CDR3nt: TGTGCCTGGAGTGTCCGTAGTCCGCAGTACTTC

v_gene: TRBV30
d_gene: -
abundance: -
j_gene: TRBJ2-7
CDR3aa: CAWRGGQVGEQYF
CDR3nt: TGTGCCTGGAGGGGAGGACAGGTGGGCGAGCAGTACTTC

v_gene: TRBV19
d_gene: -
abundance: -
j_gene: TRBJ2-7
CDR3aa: CASSIALFYEQYF
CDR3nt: TGTGCCAGTAGTATAGCACTATTCTACGAGCAGTACTTC

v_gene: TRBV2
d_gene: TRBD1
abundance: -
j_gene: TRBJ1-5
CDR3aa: CASQGAGQPQHF
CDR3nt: TGTGCCAGCCAGGGGGCTGGACAGCCCCAGCATTTT

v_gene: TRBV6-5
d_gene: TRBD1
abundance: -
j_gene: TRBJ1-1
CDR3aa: CASRGQGAGNTEAFF
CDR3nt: TGTGCCAGCAGGGGACAGGGGGCGGGGAACACTGAAGCTTTCTTT

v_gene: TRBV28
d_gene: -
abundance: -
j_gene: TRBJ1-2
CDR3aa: CASRGGQYYGYTF
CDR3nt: TGTGCCAGCAGAGGCGGACAGTACTATGGCTACACCTTC

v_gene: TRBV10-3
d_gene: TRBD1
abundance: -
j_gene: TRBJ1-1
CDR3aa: CAISGQQGDTEAFF
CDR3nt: TGTGCCATCAGTGGACAACAGGGGGACACTGAAGCTTTCTTT

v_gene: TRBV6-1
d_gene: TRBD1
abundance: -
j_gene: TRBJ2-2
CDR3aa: CAVPGTGGTGELFF
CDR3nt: TGTGCCGTGCCCGGGACAGGGGGCACCGGGGAGCTGTTTTTT

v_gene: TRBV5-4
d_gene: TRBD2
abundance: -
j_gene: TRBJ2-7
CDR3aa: CASSRTGTSGRGYEQYF
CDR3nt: TGTGCCAGCAGCAGAACCGGGACTAGCGGGAGGGGGTACGAGCAGTACTTC

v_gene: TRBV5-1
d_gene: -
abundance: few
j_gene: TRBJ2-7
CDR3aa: CASSLGGYEQYF
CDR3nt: TGCGCCAGCAGCTTGGGCGGCTACGAGCAGTACTTC

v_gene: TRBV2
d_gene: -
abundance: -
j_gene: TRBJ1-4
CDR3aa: CASSGRGGEKLFF
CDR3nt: TGTGCCAGCAGTGGGAGGGGAGGTGAAAAACTGTTTTTT

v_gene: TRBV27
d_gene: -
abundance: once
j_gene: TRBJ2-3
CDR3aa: CASSLRGSSTDTQYF
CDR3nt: TGTGCCAGCAGTTTAAGGGGGTCTAGCACAGATACGCAGTATTTT

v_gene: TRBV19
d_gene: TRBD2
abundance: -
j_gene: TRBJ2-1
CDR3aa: CASIEPGLAGHNEQFF
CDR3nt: TGTGCCAGTATAGAACCGGGACTAGCGGGCCACAATGAGCAGTTCTTC

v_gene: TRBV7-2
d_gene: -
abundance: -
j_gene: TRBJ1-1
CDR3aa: CASSSEGDTEAFF
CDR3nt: TGTGCCAGCAGCTCAGAGGGGGACACTGAAGCTTTCTTT

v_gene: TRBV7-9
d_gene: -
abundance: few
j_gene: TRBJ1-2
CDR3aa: CASSLGGKGGYTF
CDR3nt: TGTGCCAGCAGCTTGGGGGGAAAGGGTGGCTACACCTTC

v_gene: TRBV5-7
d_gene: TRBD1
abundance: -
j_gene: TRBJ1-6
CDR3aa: CASSWTGGSSPLHF
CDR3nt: TGTGCCAGCAGCTGGACAGGGGGCTCTTCACCCCTCCACTTT

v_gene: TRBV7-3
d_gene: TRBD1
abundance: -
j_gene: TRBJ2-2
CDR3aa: CASSLGQDTGELFF
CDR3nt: TGTGCCAGCAGCTTAGGACAGGACACCGGGGAGCTGTTTTTT

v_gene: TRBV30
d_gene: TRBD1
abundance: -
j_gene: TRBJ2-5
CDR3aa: CAWSGGTGLQETQYF
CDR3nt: TGTGCCTGGAGCGGGGGGACAGGGTTGCAAGAGACCCAGTACTTC